Each of the 11 T cell receptor beta chains below was sequenced from the same sample in a study of cytomegalovirus exposure and HLA in healthy donors. 13 Jbeta primers and 60 Vbeta primers were used for the PCR. Clones were sequenced by immunoSEQ multiplex PCR, and TCRdb holds only the in-frame ones, with some missing. The table has 180,000 or so clones, roughly 10% seen once. Sequences were obtained from PBMCs. These receptors originate from a woman in her 30s in good health and CMV-seropositive.

This chain joins TRBV7-9 and TRBJ1-4; TRBD1 agrees at 7 bases. This CDR3 region has 16 residues. The germline V gene encodes CDR1 SEHNR and CDR2 FQNEAQ (reference sequence). V lost 5 bases to trimming and J lost 4 bases; unmatched junction nucleotides: 10. The CDR3 region has the DNA TGTGCCAGCAGCAATCAGGACAGGCGCCGTAATGAAAAACTGTTTTTT. Amino acids: CASSNQDRRRNEKLFF.

The chain couples TRBV6-6 to TRBJ1-5, with D unresolved. The CDR3 runs 16 residues. V was cut by 8 bases and J by 2 bases, with 19 bases left in between. The germline CDR1 and CDR2 sequences are MNHNY and SVGAGI (reference sequence). The DNA of the CDR3 is TGTGCCAGCTTCCCGTATAGCCCGCGGGGCAATCAGCCCCAGCATTTT. Translating gives CASFPYSPRGNQPQHF.

A few counts support this clone. The chain combines TRBV29-1 with TRBJ2-3; 7 bases are shared with TRBD2. This CDR3 contains 14 residues. Per the germline V gene, CDR1 is SQVTM and CDR2 is ANQGSEA. V trimming: 2 bases; J trimming: 6 bases; junction bases outside the gene matches: 8. The DNA for the CDR3 is TGCAGCGTTGAACTCGCGGGAGTGTTTGATACGCAGTATTTT. This encodes CSVELAGVFDTQYF.

The chain employs TRBV9 and TRBJ2-3; 11 bases fit TRBD2. V dropped 0 bases and J dropped 2; count of bases not matched to a gene: 2. Germline CDR1 is SGDLS and CDR2 is YYNGEE. There are 16 residues in the CDR3. CDR3 DNA: TGTGCCAGCAGCGTAGTGGGACTAGCGGTCACAGATACGCAGTATTTT. Its translation is CASSVVGLAVTDTQYF.

This clone was found a few times. CDR3 bases: TGTGCCAGCAGCCCCAGGGGATCCCAATGGGGCTACACCTTC. Translation gives CASSPRGSQWGYTF. The chain links TRBV11-3 to TRBJ1-2; a weak D match, TRBD1 (6 bases). This CDR3 is 14 amino acids long. CDR1 and CDR2 from the germline V gene are SGHNT and YENEEA. The V end lost 5 bases, the J end lost 8 bases, and 18 bases lay between the germline ends.

This clone was seen only a few times. The chain has TRBV15 and TRBJ2-1; D is unresolved. V gave up 3 bases and J gave up 9 bases, with 15 bases separating them. The CDR3 is 14 residues long. Germline V gives CDR1 LNHNV, CDR2 YYDKDF (reference sequence). CDR3 nucleotide sequence: TGTGCCACCAGCAGTGCCATTCCCTTCGGTGAGCAGTTCTTC. Translation: CATSSAIPFGEQFF.

This clone was seen a handful of times. The chain uses TRBV2 and TRBJ2-3; 11 bases agree with TRBD2. Germline CDR1 reads SNHLY; CDR2 reads FYNNEI. The CDR3 loop spans 14 amino acids. Germline trimming cut 7 bases from V and 4 bases from J; bases unmatched to any gene: 4. The DNA for the CDR3 is TGTGCCAGCAATAGCGGGAGGGCCCCAGATACGCAGTATTTT. It encodes CASNSGRAPDTQYF.

This clone has only a few counts. This chain connects TRBV11-2 to TRBJ2-1, with D uncertain. The V and J ends lost 2 bases and 6 bases respectively, with 14 bases between them. Germline CDR1 is SGHAT and CDR2 is FQNNGV. The CDR3 runs 15 residues. The CDR3, as DNA: TGTGCCAGCAGCTTACGTCGCCGAGAAAGCAATGAGCAGTTCTTC. Residues: CASSLRRRESNEQFF.

The chain recombines TRBV19 with TRBJ1-6; 7 nucleotides line up with TRBD1. The germline V gene encodes CDR1 LNHDA and CDR2 SQIVND (reference sequence). V trimming: 1 base; J trimming: 10 bases; junction bases outside the gene matches: 13. The CDR3 is 17 residues long. CDR3 protein: CASSIAVLTGRRSPLHF. CDR3 DNA: TGTGCCAGTAGTATAGCAGTGTTGACAGGGCGCAGATCACCCCTCCACTTT.

The chain joins TRBV14 to TRBJ2-1; weak D call: TRBD1 (6 bases). From germline, CDR1 is SGHDN and CDR2 FVKESK. The V end lost 5 bases, the J end lost 10 bases, and 9 bases lay between the germline ends. The CDR3 runs to 11 residues. DNA for the CDR3: TGTGCCAGCAGCGCAGGGGCGGAGCAGTTCTTC. This translates into CASSAGAEQFF.

This clone has a handful of counts. V usage is TRBV2 and J usage is TRBJ2-1; 14 nucleotides agree with TRBD2. Germline CDR1 is SNHLY and CDR2 is FYNNEI. Trimming took 8 bases from V and 5 from J; bases not matched to a gene: 2. The CDR3 covers 14 residues. The CDR3 sequence is CASGTSGSHNEQFF. As DNA, the CDR3 is TGTGCCAGCGGGACTAGCGGGAGTCACAATGAGCAGTTCTTC.